What follows is one T cell receptor beta chain and its context. Antigen: not known. The data were taken from a study of human CD8 memory T cell subsets. Overall study findings and caveats: Stem-like memory T cells matched precursor exhausted T cells in high diversity, which effector memory cells lacked. Only T cell receptor beta chains were sequenced in this study.

Early memory CD8+ T cells that were CCR7+ PD-1+ TIGIT+ with exhausted-like traits constituted the TPEX cells. Isolation of the PBMC, which involved density gradient separation, used buffy coats from healthy donors. The RNA's source was duplicate vials of around 150,000 sorted CD8+ T cells per subset. TCR beta was sequenced from UMI-tagged 5' RACE libraries. TCRdb reprocessed the 5' RACE reads and stores each CDR3 protein as one record, lacking DNA. Here the sample table reports under 7,000 distinct CDR3 sequences. The CDR3 runs 14 residues. CDR1 and CDR2 from the germline V gene are DFQATT and SNEGSKA (reference sequence).

Sequenced material: CD8+ T cells from PBMCs. This TCR derives from a human donor in good health. The rearrangement uses TRBV20-1 and TRBJ2-1; with no DNA, the TCRdb D assignment of TRBD2 cannot be verified. CDR3 sequence reads: CRLTSGSDYNEQFF.